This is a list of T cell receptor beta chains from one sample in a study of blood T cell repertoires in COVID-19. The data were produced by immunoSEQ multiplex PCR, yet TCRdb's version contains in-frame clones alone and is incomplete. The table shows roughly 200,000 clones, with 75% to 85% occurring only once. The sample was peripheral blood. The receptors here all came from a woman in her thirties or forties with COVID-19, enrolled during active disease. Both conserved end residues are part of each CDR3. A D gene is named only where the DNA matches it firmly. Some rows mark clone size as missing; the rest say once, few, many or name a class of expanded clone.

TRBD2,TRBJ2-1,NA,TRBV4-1,CASSQPLKTSGSFEQFF,TGCGCCAGCAGTCAACCCTTAAAGACTAGCGGGAGCTTTGAGCAGTTCTTC
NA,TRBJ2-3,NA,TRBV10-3,CAISDGYSTDTQYF,TGTGCCATCAGTGACGGGTATAGCACAGATACGCAGTATTTT
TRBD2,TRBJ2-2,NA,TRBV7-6,CASSLVAGGFTGELFF,TGTGCCAGCAGCTTAGTAGCGGGGGGGTTCACCGGGGAGCTGTTTTTT
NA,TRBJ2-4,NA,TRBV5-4,CASSLAGLAKNIQYF,TGTGCCAGCAGCTTGGCCGGACTAGCCAAAAACATTCAGTACTTC
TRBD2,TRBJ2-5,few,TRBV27,CASSLYGTRGLETQYF,TGTGCCAGCAGTTTATACGGGACTAGGGGTCTGGAGACCCAGTACTTC
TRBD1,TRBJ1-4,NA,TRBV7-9,CASKGTVNEKLFF,TGTGCCAGCAAAGGGACAGTGAATGAAAAACTGTTTTTT
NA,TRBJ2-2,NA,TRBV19,CASSRRQASGPGELFF,TGTGCCAGTAGTAGACGACAGGCTTCAGGACCCGGGGAGCTGTTTTTT
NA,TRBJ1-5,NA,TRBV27,CASNTVFSNQPQHF,TGTGCCAGCAATACAGTGTTTAGCAATCAGCCCCAGCATTTT
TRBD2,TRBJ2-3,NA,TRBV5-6,CASSLGAGSAAQTDTQYF,TGTGCCAGCAGCTTGGGAGCGGGGAGTGCGGCCCAGACAGATACGCAGTATTTT
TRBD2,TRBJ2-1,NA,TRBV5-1,CASSFNSGSLNEQFF,TGCGCCAGCAGCTTCAATAGCGGGAGTCTTAATGAGCAGTTCTTC
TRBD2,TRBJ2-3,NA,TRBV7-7,CASSLAGGLADGMTDTQYF,TGTGCTAGCAGCTTAGCGGGTGGACTAGCGGATGGGATGACAGATACGCAGTATTTT
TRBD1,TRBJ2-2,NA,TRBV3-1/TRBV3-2,CASSQQGARGGELFF,TGTGCCAGCAGCCAACAGGGGGCGCGGGGCGGGGAGCTGTTTTTT
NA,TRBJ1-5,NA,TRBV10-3,CAISNQNGDQPQHF,TGTGCCATCAGTAACCAGAACGGAGATCAGCCCCAGCATTTT